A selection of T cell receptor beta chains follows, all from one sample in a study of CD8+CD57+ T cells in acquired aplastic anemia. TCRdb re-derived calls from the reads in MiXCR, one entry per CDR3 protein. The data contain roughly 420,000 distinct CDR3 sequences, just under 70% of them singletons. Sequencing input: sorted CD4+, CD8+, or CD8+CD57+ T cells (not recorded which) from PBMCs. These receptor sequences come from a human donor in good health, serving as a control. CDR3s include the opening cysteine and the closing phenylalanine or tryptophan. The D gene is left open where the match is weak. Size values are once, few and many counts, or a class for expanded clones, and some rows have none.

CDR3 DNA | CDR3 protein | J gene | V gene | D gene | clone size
TGTGCCAGCAGCTTAGGACGGTTGGATACGCAGTATTTT | CASSLGRLDTQYF | TRBJ2-3 | TRBV7-6 | . | once
TGCAGTGCCAGGGAGGCTAGCGGGAATGAGCAGTTCTTC | CSAREASGNEQFF | TRBJ2-1 | TRBV20-1 | TRBD2 | .
TGTGCCAGCAGAATACAGGGGGAGCAGTACTTC | CASRIQGEQYF | TRBJ2-7 | TRBV6-2/TRBV6-3 | TRBD1 | many
TGTGCCAGTAGTTCCAGCGGGGGAGTGAGAGAGACCCAGTACTTC | CASSSSGGVRETQYF | TRBJ2-5 | TRBV19 | TRBD2 | few
TGTGCCACCTACGCCCGGACAGGCGTCACTGAAGCTTTCTTT | CATYARTGVTEAFF | TRBJ1-1 | TRBV15 | TRBD1 | many
TGTGCCAGCAGCTGCGGGGAAGCCAATGTTGGCCACCACTTT | CASSCGEANVGHHF | TRBJ1-6 | TRBV7-2 | . | once
TGTGCCAGCATAAAGGCACAGGGAGAGACCCAGTACTTC | CASIKAQGETQYF | TRBJ2-5 | TRBV12-3/TRBV12-4 | . | .
TGCGCCAGCAGCCAGGGCGGGACAGGGCTGTTCGAGCAGTACTTC | CASSQGGTGLFEQYF | TRBJ2-7 | TRBV4-1 | TRBD1 | many
TGCAGTGTTAGAGCTAACGCGGCGGACGAAGCTTTCTTT | CSVRANAADEAFF | TRBJ1-1 | TRBV29-1 | . | .
TGTACCACCAGTGGCCCACAGGGGGAAGATACGCAGTATTTT | CTTSGPQGEDTQYF | TRBJ2-3 | TRBV24-1 | TRBD1 | .
TGTGCCACCAGCATAAACAGTGGGAATCAGCCCCAGCATTTT | CATSINSGNQPQHF | TRBJ1-5 | TRBV15 | . | once
TGCGCCAGCAGCCAAGCGGGGGGACGGACAGATACGCAGTATTTT | CASSQAGGRTDTQYF | TRBJ2-3 | TRBV10-1 | TRBD2 | few
TGTGCCACCAGCAGAGGGGCGGGGGAGTCAGATACGCAGTATTTT | CATSRGAGESDTQYF | TRBJ2-3 | TRBV15 | TRBD2 | many
TGCGCCAGCAGCCCGTCAGCGCGGGAGGACTACGAGCAGTACTTC | CASSPSAREDYEQYF | TRBJ2-7 | TRBV5-1 | TRBD2 | .
TGCGCCAGCAGCTCCAGCCGGAAAGAGACCCAGTACTTC | CASSSSRKETQYF | TRBJ2-5 | TRBV10-1 | . | once
TGTGCCAGCAGCGTGGCGGGACCAGGAAACGAGCAGTATTTT | CASSVAGPGNEQYF | TRBJ2-3 | TRBV9 | . | .
TGTGCCAGCAGCATTCGGACAGGGTGGGATTCACCCCTCCACTTT | CASSIRTGWDSPLHF | TRBJ1-6 | TRBV7-8 | TRBD1 | many
TGTGCCAGCAGTGATCCGCGAGAGCAGTACTTC | CASSDPREQYF | TRBJ2-7 | TRBV7-2 | . | once
TGTGCCAGCAGCCGAGAAGGAAACAGGGGCTCCCTTGCTGGCTATGGCTACACCTTC | CASSREGNRGSLAGYGYTF | TRBJ1-2 | TRBV5-5 | TRBD1 | .
TGTGCCAGCAGTTATATGGCAACACCCTCGGTTCGGGTCTTC | CASSYMATPSVRVF | TRBJ2-1 | TRBV7-9 | . | .
TGTGCCAGCAGTGAAGTCGGAAAAGATACGCAGTATTTT | CASSEVGKDTQYF | TRBJ2-3 | TRBV2 | . | .
TGCGCCAGCAGCCAAGTGAGGGGGCCTGAAGCTTTCTTT | CASSQVRGPEAFF | TRBJ1-1 | TRBV4-1 | TRBD1 | many